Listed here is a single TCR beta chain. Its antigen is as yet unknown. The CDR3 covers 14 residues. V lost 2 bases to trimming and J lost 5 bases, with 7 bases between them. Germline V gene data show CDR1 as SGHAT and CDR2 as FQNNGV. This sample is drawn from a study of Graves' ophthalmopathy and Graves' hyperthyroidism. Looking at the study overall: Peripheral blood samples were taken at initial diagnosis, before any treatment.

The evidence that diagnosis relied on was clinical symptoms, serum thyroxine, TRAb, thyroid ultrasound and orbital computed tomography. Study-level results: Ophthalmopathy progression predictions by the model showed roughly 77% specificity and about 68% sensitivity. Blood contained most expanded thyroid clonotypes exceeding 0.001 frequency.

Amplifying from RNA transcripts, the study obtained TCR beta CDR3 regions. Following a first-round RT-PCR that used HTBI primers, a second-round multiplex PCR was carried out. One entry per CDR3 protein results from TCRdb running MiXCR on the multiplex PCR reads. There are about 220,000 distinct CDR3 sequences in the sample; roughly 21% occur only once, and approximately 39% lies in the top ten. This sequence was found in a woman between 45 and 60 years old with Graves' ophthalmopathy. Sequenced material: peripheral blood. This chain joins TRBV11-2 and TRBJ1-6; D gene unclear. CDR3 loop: CASSLNWDNSPLHF. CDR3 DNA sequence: TGTGCCAGCAGCTTAAACTGGGATAATTCACCCCTCCACTTT. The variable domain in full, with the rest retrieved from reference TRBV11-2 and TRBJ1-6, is EAGVAQSPRYKIIEKRQSVAFWCNPISGHATLYWYQQILGQGPKLLIQFQNNGVVDDSQLPKDRFSAERLKGVDSTLKIQPAKLEDSAVYLCASSLNWDNSPLHFGNGTRLTVT.